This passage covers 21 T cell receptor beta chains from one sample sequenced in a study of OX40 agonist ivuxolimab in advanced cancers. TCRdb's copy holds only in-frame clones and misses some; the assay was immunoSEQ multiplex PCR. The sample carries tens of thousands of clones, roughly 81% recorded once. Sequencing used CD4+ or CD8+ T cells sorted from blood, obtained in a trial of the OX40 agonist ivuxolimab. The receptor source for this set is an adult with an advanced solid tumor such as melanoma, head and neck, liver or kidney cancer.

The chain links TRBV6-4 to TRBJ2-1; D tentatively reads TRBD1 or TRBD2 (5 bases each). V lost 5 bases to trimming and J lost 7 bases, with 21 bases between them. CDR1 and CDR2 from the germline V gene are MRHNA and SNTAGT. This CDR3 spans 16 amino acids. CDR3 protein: CASSYRGSLRGNEQFF. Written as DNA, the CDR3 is TGTGCCAGCAGTTACCGGGGAAGTTTAAGGGGAAATGAGCAGTTCTTC.

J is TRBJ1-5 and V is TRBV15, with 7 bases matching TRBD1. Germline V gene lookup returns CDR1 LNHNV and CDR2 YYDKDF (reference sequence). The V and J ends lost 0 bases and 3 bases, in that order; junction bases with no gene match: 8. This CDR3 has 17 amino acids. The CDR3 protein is CATSRDPAGGYNQPQHF. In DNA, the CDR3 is TGTGCCACCAGCAGAGATCCGGCAGGGGGTTACAATCAGCCCCAGCATTTT.

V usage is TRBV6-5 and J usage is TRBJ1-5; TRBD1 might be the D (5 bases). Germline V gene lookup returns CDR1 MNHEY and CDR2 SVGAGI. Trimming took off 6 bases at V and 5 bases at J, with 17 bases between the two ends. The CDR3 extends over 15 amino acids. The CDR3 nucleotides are TGTGCCAGCAGCCCCGGGGCTAGAGGGGATCAGCCCCAGCATTTT. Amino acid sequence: CASSPGARGDQPQHF.

Here the CDR3 reads CASSVGFGMRGYTF. The CDR3 coding sequence is TGTGCCAGCAGCGTAGGATTCGGGATGCGGGGCTACACCTTC. The chain is built from TRBV9 and TRBJ1-2; unclear D gene. Germline lookup yields CDR1 SGDLS and CDR2 YYNGEE. The CDR3 is 14 amino acids. V lost 0 bases and J 8 bases, leaving 14 bases between the germline ends.

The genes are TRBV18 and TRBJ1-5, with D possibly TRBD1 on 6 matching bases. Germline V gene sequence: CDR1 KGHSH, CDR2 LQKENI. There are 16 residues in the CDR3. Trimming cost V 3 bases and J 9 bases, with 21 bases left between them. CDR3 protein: CASSPKGGDPLSPQHF. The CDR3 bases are TGTGCCAGCTCACCCAAGGGGGGGGACCCCCTTTCGCCCCAGCATTTT.

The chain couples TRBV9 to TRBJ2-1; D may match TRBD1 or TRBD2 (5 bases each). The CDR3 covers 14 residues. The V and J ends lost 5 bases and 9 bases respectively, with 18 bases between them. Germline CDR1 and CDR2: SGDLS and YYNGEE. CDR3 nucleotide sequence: TGTGCCAGCAGTCGTAACCTCGGGACGCTTGAGCAGTTCTTC. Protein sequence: CASSRNLGTLEQFF.

The CDR3 sequence: CASSAYSGELFF. CDR3 nucleotides: TGTGCCAGTAGTGCTTACTCTGGGGAGCTGTTTTTT. The chain uses TRBV19 and TRBJ2-2; D not certain. The CDR3 is 12 residues long. Trimming left V 5 bases short and J 8 bases short, with 9 bases between. The germline CDR1 and CDR2 sequences are LNHDA and SQIVND (reference sequence).

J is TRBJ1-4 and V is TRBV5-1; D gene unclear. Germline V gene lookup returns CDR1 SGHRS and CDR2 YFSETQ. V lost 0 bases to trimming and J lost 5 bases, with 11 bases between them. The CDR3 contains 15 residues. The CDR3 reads CASSLAAATNEKLFF. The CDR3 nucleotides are TGCGCCAGCAGCTTGGCCGCAGCCACGAATGAAAAACTGTTTTTT.

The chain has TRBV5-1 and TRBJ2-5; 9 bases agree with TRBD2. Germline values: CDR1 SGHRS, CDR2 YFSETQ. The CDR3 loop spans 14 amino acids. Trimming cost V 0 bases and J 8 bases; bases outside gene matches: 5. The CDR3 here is CASSLGDSGSTQYF. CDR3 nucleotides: TGCGCCAGCAGCTTGGGGGATAGCGGGAGCACCCAGTACTTC.

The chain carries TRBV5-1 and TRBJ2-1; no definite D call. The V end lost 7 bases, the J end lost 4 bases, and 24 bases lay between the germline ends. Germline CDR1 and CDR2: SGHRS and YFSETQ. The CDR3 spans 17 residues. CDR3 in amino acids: CASGAAIDGGSYNEQFF. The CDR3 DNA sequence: TGCGCCAGCGGCGCGGCCATAGATGGCGGATCATACAATGAGCAGTTCTTC.

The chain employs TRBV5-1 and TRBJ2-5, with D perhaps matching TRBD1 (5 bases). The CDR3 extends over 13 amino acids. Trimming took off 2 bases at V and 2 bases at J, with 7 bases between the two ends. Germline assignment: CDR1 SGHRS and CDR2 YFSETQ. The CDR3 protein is CASSFQGQETQYF. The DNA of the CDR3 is TGCGCCAGCAGCTTCCAGGGTCAAGAGACCCAGTACTTC.

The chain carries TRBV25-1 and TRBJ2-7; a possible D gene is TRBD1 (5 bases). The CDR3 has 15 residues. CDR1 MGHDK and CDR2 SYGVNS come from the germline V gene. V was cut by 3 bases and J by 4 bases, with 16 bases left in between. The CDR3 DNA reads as TGTGCCAGCAGTGACCTCTCCAATCCAGGGTACGAGCAGTACTTC. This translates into CASSDLSNPGYEQYF.

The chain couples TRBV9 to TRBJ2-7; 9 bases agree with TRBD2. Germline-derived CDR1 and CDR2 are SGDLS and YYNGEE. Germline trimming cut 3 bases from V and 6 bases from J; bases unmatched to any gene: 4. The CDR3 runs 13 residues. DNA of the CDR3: TGTGCCAGCAGCGCCGGGACTAGCACCGAGCAGTACTTC. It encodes CASSAGTSTEQYF.

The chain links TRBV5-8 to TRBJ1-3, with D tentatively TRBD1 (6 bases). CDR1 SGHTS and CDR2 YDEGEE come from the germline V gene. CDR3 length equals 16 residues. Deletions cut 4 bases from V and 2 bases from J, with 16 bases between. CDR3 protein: CASSKYRATPGNTIYF. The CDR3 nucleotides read TGTGCCAGCAGCAAGTACAGGGCCACCCCTGGAAACACCATATATTTT.

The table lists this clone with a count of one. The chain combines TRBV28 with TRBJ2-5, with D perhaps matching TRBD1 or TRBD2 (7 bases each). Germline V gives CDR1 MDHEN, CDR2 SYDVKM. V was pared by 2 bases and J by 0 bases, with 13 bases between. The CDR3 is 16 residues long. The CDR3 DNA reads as TGTGCCAGCAGTTTAAGTCAGGGGGGGTACCAAGAGACCCAGTACTTC. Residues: CASSLSQGGYQETQYF. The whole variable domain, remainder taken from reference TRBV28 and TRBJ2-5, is DVKVTQSSRYLVKRTGEKVFLECVQDMDHENMFWYRQDPGLGLRLIYFSYDVKMKEKGDIPEGYSVSREKKERFSLILESASTNQTSMYLCASSLSQGGYQETQYFGPGTRLLVL.

CDR3 protein: CASSHREGYSNQPQHF. The CDR3 region has the DNA TGTGCCAGTAGCCACCGCGAGGGTTATAGCAATCAGCCCCAGCATTTT. The chain has TRBV19 and TRBJ1-5; D not certain. Per germline, CDR1 LNHDA and CDR2 SQIVND (reference sequence). Between the trimmed V and J ends, which lost 6 bases and 0 bases, there was a span of 15 bases. CDR3 length: 16 amino acids.

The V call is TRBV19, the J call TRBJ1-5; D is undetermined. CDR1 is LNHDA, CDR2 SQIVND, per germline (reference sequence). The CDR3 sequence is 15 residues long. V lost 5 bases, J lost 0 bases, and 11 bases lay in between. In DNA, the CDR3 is TGTGCCAGTAGTTCCGAGACCTATAGCAATCAGCCCCAGCATTTT. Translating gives CASSSETYSNQPQHF.

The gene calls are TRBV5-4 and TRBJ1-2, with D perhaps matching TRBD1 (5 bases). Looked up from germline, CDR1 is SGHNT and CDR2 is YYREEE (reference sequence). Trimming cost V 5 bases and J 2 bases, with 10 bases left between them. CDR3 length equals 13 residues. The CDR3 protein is CASRQVENYGYTF. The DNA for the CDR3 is TGTGCCAGCAGACAGGTGGAAAACTATGGCTACACCTTC.

CDR3 DNA sequence: TGTGCCAGTAGCGCGGGAAGATTGAATGAGCAGTTCTTC. Translated, it gives CASSAGRLNEQFF. The chain couples TRBV19 to TRBJ2-1, with TRBD2 as a possible D gene (6 bases). Deletions cut 6 bases from V and 7 bases from J, with 13 bases between. The germline gives CDR1 LNHDA, CDR2 SQIVND (reference sequence). This CDR3 spans 13 amino acids. The full variable domain, its missing parts supplied by reference TRBV19 and TRBJ2-1, is DGGITQSPKYLFRKEGQNVTLSCEQNLNHDAMYWYRQDPGQGLRLIYYSQIVNDFQKGDIAEGYSVSREKKESFPLTVTSAQKNPTAFYLCASSAGRLNEQFFGPGTRLTVL.

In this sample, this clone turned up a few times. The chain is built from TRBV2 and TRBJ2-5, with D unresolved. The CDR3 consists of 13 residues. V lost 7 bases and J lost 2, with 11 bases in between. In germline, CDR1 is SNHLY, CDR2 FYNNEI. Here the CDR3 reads CASTQSRQETQYF. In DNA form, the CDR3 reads TGTGCCAGCACGCAGTCACGGCAAGAGACCCAGTACTTC.

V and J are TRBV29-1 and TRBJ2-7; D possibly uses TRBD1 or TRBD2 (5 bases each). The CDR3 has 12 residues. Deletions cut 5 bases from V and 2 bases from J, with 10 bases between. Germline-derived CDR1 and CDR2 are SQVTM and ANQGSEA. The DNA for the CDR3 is TGCAGCGTTTCCTTGGGACCCTACGAGCAGTACTTC. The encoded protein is CSVSLGPYEQYF.